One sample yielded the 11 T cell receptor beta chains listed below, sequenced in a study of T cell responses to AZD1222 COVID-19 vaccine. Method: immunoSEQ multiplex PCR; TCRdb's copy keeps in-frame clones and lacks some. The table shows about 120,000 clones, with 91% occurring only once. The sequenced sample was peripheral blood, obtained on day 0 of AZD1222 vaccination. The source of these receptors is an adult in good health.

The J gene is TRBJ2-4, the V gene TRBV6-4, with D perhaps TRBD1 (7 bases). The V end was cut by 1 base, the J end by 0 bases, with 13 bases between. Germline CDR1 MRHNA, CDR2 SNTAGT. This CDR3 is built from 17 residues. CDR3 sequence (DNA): TGTGCCAGCAGTGACTTTTCAGGGGGGCTAGCCAAAAACATTCAGTACTTC. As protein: CASSDFSGGLAKNIQYF.

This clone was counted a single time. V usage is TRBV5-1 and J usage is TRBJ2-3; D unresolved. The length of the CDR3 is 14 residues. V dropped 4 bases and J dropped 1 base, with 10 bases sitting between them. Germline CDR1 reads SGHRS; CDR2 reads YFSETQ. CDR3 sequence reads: CASSPSQRTDTQYF. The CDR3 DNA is TGCGCCAGCAGCCCATCCCAACGCACAGATACGCAGTATTTT. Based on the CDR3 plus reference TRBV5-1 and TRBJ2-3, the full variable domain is KAGVTQTPRYLIKTRGQQVTLSCSPISGHRSVSWYQQTPGQGLQFLFEYFSETQRNKGNFPGRFSGRQFSNSRSEMNVSTLELGDSALYLCASSPSQRTDTQYFGPGTRLTVL.

The CDR3 region is CASSLTRFAGYTF. DNA for the CDR3: TGTGCCAGCAGCTTGACCCGATTCGCTGGCTACACCTTC. The chain combines TRBV5-5 with TRBJ1-2; D is unclear. The CDR3 runs 13 residues. The V gene's germline CDR1 is SGHKS and CDR2 YYEKEE (reference sequence). Trimming removed 1 base from V and 7 bases from J, with 11 bases in between.

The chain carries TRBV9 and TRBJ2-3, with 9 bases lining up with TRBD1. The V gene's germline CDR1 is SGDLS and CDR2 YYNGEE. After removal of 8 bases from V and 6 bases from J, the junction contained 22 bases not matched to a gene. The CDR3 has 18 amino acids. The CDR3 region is CASSIQDRGPFGGDTQYF. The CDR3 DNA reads TGTGCCAGTTCTATCCAGGACAGGGGCCCCTTCGGGGGGGATACGCAGTATTTT.

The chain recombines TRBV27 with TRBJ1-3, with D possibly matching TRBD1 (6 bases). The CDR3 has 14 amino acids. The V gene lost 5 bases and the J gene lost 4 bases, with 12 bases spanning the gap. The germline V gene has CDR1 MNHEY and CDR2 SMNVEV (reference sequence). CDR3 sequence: CASSARGSGNTIYF. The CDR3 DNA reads TGTGCCAGCAGTGCCAGGGGATCCGGAAACACCATATATTTT.

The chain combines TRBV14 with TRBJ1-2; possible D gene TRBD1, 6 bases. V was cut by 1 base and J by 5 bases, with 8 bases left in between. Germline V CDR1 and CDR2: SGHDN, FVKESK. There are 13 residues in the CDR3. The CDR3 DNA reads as TGTGCCAGCAGCCAAGCGACAGGTTATGGCTACACCTTC. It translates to CASSQATGYGYTF.

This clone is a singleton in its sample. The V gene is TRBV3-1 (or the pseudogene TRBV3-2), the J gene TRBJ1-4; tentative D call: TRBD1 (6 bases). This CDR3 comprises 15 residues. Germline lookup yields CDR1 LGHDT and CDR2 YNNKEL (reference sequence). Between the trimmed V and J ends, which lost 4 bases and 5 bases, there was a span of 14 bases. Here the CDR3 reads CASSPPRGGNEKLFF. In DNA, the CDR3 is TGTGCCAGCAGCCCCCCCAGAGGGGGGAATGAAAAACTGTTTTTT.

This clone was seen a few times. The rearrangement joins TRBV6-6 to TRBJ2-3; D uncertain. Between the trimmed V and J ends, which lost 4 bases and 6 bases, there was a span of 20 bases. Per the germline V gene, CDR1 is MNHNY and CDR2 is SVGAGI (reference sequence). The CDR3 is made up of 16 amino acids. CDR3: CASSSPTPDGTDTQYF. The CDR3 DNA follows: TGTGCCAGCAGTTCCCCGACCCCCGACGGTACGGATACGCAGTATTTT.

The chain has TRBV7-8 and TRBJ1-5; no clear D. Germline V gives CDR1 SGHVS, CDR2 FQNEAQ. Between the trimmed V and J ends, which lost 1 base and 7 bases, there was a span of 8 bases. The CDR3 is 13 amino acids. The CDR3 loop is CASSLDLVQPQHF. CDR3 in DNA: TGTGCCAGCAGCTTAGACTTGGTACAGCCCCAGCATTTT.

This chain's CDR3 is CASSLGAGSDEQFF. Written as DNA, the CDR3 is TGTGCCAGCAGCTTAGGGGCAGGGAGCGATGAGCAGTTCTTC. The chain carries TRBV7-9 and TRBJ2-1; D possibly matches TRBD1 or TRBD2 (5 bases each). The ends were cut back, 1 base at V and 8 bases at J, with 12 bases in the middle. The CDR3 totals 14 residues. Germline-derived CDR1 and CDR2 are SEHNR and FQNEAQ (reference sequence).

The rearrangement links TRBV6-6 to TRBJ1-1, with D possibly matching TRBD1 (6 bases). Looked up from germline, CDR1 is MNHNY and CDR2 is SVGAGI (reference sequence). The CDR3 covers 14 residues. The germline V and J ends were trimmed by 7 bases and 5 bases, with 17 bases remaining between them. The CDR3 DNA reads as TGTGCCAGCACACTTGGGGGCCAAAGGACTGAAGCTTTCTTT. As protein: CASTLGGQRTEAFF.